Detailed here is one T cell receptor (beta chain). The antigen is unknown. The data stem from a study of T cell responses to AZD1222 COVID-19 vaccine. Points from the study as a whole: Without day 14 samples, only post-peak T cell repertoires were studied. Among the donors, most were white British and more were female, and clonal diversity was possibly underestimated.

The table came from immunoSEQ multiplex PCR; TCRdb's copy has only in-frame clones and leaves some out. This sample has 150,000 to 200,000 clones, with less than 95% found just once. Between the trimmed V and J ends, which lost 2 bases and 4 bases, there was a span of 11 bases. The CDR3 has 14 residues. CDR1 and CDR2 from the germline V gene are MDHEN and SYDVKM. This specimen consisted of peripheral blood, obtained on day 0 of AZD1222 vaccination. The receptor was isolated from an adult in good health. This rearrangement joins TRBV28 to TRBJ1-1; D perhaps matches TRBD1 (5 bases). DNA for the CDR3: TGTGCCAGCAGTTTACTCGCAGGGAGCACTGAAGCTTTCTTT. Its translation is CASSLLAGSTEAFF.